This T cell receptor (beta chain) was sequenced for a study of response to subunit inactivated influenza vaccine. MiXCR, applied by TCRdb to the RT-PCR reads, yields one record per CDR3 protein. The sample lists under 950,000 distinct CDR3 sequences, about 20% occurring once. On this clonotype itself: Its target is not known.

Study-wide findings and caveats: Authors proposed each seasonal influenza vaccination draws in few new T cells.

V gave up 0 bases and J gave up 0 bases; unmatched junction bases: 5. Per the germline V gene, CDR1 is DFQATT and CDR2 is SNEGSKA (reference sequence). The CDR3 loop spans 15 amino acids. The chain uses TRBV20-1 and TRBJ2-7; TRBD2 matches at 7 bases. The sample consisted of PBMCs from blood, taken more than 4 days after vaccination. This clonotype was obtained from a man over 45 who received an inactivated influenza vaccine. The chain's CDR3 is CSARDIAGASYEQYF. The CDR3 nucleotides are TGCAGTGCTAGAGATATTGCGGGAGCCTCCTACGAGCAGTACTTC.